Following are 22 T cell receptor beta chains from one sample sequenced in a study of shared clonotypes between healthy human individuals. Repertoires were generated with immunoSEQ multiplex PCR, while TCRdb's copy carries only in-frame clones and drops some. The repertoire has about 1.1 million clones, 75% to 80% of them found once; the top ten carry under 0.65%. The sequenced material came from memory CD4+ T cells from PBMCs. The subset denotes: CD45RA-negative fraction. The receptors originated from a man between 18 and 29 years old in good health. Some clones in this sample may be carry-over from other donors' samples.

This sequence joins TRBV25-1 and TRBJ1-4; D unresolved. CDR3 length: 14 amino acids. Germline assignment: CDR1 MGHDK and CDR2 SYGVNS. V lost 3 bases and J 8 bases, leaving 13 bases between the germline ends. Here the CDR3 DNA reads TGTGCCAGCAGTGATCTTCCCCGAGGCGAAAAACTGTTTTTT. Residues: CASSDLPRGEKLFF.

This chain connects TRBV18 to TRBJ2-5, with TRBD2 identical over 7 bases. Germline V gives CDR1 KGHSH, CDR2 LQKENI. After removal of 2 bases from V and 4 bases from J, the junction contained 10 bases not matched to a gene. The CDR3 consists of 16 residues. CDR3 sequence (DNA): TGTGCCAGCTCACCATCGTTTGGGGGGGTTGGAGAGACCCAGTACTTC. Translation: CASSPSFGGVGETQYF.

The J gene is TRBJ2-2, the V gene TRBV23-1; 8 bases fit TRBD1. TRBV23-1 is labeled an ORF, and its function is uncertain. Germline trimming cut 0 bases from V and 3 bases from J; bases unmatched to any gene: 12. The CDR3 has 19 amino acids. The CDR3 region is CASSQSRPHRGLYTGELFF. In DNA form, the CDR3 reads TGCGCCAGCAGTCAATCGAGACCCCACAGGGGGTTGTACACCGGGGAGCTGTTTTTT.

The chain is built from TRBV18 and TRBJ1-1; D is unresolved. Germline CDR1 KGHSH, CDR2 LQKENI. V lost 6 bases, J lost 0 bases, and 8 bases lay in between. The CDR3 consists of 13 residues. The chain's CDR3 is CASSQAVNTEAFF. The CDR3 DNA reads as TGTGCCAGCTCGCAAGCAGTGAACACTGAAGCTTTCTTT. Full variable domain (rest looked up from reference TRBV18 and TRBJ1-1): NAGVMQNPRHLVRRRGQEARLRCSPMKGHSHVYWYRQLPEEGLKFMVYLQKENIIDESGMPKERFSAEFPKEGPSILRIQQVVRGDSAAYFCASSQAVNTEAFFGQGTRLTVV.

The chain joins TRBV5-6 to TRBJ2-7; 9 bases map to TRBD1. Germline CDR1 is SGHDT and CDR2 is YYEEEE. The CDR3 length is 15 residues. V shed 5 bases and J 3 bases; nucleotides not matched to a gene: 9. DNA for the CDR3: TGTGCCAGCAGGAGGGAGACAGGGGGAATCTACGAGCAGTACTTC. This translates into CASRRETGGIYEQYF.

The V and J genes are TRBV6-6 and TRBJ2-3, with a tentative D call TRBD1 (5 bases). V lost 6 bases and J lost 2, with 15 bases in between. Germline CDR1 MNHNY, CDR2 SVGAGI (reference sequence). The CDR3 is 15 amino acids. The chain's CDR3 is CASSKGSGFTDTQYF. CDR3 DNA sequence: TGTGCCAGCAGCAAAGGGTCAGGGTTCACAGATACGCAGTATTTT.

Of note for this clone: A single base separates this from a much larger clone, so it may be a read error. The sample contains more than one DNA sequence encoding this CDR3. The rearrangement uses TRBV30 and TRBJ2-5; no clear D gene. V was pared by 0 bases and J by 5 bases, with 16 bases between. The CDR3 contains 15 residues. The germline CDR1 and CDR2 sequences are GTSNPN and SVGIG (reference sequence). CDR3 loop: CAWSVTGRAGETQYF. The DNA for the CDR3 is TGTGCCTGGAGTGTTACCGGAAGGGCCGGCGAGACCCAGTACTTC.

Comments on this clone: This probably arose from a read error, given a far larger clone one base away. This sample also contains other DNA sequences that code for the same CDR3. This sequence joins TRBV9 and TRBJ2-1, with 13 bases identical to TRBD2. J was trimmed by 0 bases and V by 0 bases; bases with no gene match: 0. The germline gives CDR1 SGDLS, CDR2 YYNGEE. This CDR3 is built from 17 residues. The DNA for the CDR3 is TGTGCCAGCAGCGTAGGGACTAGCGGGAGCTCCTACAATGAGCAGTTCTTC. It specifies CASSVGTSGSSYNEQFF.

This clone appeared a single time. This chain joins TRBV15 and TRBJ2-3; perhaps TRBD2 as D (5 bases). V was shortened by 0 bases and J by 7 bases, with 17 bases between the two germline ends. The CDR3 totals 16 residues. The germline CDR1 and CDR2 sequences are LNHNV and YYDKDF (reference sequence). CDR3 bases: TGTGCCACCAGCAGAGATCCAGCTCGGGAAGGAAATACGCAGTATTTT. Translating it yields CATSRDPAREGNTQYF.

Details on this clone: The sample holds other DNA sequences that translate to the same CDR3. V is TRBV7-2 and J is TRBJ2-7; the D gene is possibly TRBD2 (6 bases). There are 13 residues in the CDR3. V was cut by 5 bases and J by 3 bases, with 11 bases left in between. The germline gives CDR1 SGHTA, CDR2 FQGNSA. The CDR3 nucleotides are TGTGCCAGCAGCATTAGCGGCAGCTACGAGCAGTACTTC. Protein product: CASSISGSYEQYF.

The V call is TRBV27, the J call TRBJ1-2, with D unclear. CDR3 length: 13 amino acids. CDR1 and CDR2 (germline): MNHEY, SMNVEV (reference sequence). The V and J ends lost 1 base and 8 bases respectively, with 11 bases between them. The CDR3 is CASSLFGEGGYTF. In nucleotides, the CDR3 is TGTGCCAGCAGTTTATTCGGGGAAGGAGGCTACACCTTC.

The CDR3, as DNA: TGTGCCAGTAGTACCGGGACAGGGTATCAGCCCCAGCATTTT. Translation gives CASSTGTGYQPQHF. The chain uses TRBV19 and TRBJ1-5, with 9 nucleotides matching TRBD1. The germline gives CDR1 LNHDA, CDR2 SQIVND (reference sequence). The CDR3 covers 14 residues. With 4 bases clipped from V and 5 bases from J, the junction kept 3 bases outside the gene matches.

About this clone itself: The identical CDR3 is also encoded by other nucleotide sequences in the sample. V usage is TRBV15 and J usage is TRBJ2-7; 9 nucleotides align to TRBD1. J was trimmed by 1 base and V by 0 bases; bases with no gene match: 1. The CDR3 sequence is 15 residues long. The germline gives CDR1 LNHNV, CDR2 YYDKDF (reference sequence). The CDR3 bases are TGTGCCACCAGCAGAGATGGGACAGGGTCCTACGAGCAGTACTTC. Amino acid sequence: CATSRDGTGSYEQYF.

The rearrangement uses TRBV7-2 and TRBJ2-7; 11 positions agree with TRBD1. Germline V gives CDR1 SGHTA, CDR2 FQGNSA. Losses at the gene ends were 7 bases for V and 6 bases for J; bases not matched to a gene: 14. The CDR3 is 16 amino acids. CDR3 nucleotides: TGTGCCAGCAAAAAGGGCTCCGGGACAGGGGGGGGCGAGCAGTACTTC. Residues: CASKKGSGTGGGEQYF.

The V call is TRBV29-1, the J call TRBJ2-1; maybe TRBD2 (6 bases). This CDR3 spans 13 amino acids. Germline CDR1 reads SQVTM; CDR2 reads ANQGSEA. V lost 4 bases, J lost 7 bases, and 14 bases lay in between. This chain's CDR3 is CSVATGLLNEQFF. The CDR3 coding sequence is TGCAGCGTTGCAACGGGACTGTTAAATGAGCAGTTCTTC.

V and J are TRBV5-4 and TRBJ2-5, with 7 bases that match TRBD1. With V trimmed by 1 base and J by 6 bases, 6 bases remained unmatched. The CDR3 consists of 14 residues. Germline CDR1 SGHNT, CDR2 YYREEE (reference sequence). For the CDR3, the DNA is TGTGCCAGCAGCTTGCTGACAGGGAGCCAGACCCAGTACTTC. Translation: CASSLLTGSQTQYF.

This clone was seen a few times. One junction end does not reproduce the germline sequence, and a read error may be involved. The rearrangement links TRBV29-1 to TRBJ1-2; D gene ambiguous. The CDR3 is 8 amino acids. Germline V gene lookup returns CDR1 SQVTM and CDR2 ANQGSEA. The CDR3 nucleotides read TGCAGCGTTGAACGGCTGCACTTC. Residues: CSVERLHF.

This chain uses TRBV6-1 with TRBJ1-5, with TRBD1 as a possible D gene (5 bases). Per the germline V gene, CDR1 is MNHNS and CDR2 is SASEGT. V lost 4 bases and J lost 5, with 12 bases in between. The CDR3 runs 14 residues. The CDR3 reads CASSGRGSYQPQHF. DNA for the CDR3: TGTGCCAGCAGTGGACGGGGGTCCTATCAGCCCCAGCATTTT.

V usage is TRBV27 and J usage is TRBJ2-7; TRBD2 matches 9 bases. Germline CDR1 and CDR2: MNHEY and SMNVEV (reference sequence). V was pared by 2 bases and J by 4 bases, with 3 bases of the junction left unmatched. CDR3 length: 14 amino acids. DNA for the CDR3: TGTGCCAGCAGTTTACTAGCGGGATCTTACGAGCAGTACTTC. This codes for CASSLLAGSYEQYF.

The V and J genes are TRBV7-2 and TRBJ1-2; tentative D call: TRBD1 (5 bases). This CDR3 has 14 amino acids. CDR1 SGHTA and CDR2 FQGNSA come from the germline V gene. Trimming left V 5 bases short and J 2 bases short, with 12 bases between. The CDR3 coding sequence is TGTGCCAGCAGCCCCCGGAGGGGAAACTATGGCTACACCTTC. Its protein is CASSPRRGNYGYTF.

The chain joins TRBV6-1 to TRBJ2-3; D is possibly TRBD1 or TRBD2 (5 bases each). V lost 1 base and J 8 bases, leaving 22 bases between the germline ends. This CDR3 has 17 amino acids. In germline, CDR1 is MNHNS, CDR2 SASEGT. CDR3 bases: TGTGCCAGCAGTGAAGGGTCCGGGGTAGGGGCCCGAGGTACGCAGTATTTT. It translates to CASSEGSGVGARGTQYF.

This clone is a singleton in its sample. CDR3 coding DNA: TGTGCCAGCAGCACCCAGGGGAGCCAGCCCCAGCATTTT. This sequence encodes CASSTQGSQPQHF. The chain has TRBV11-2 and TRBJ1-5; D possibly corresponds to TRBD1 (6 bases). Germline CDR1 is SGHAT and CDR2 is FQNNGV. V was pared by 5 bases and J by 7 bases, with 12 bases between. The CDR3 totals 13 residues.